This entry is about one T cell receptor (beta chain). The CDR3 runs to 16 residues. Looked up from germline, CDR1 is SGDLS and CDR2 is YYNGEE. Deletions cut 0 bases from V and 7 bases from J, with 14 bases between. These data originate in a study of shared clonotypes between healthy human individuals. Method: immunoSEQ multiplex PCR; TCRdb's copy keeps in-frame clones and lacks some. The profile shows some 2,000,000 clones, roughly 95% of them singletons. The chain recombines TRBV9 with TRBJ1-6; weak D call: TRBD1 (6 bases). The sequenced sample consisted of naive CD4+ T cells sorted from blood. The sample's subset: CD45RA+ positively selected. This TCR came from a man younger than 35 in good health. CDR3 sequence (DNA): TGTGCCAGCAGCGTAGCTACGGGACACACGAATTCACCCCTCCACTTT. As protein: CASSVATGHTNSPLHF.